Each of the 22 T cell receptor beta chains below was sequenced from the same sample in a study of vaccination effects on CD4 cells after COVID-19. Subsequent to approximately 9 days of culture, CD4+ T cells were isolated. This table comes from immunoSEQ multiplex PCR, and its TCRdb copy is limited to in-frame clones, with some not included. The sample includes approximately 45,000 clones, roughly three quarters seen only once; the top ten take over 9.5%. No antigens are known for them. The input for sequencing was CD4+ T cells from PBMCs cultured without peptide, taken before COVID-19 vaccination. The receptors were gathered from a human donor who had a prior SARS-CoV-2 infection.

The rearrangement uses TRBV24-1 and TRBJ2-5; TRBD1 aligns across 10 bases. The CDR3 runs to 16 residues. Trimming removed 1 base from V and 0 bases from J; junction bases left unmatched: 1. Per the germline V gene, CDR1 is KGHDR and CDR2 is SFDVKD. Here the CDR3 reads CATSDFGTGDQETQYF. Here the CDR3 DNA reads TGTGCCACCAGTGATTTCGGGACAGGGGACCAAGAGACCCAGTACTTC.

This clone counts as medium-sized (0.01 to 0.1%). The rearrangement joins TRBV30 to TRBJ1-1; D gene unclear. The length of the CDR3 is 12 residues. Germline CDR1 GTSNPN, CDR2 SVGIG (reference sequence). Trimming took off 2 bases at V and 3 bases at J, with 7 bases between the two ends. CDR3 nucleotides: TGTGCCTGGAGTAACGTTTACACTGAAGCTTTCTTT. Translated: CAWSNVYTEAFF. The entire variable domain, with the rest obtained from reference TRBV30 and TRBJ1-1, is as follows: SQTIHQWPATLVQPVGSPLSLECTVEGTSNPNLYWYRQAAGRGLQLLFYSVGIGQISSEVPQNLSASRPQDRQFILSSKKLLLSDSGFYLCAWSNVYTEAFFGQGTRLTVV.

The sample holds one count of this clone. The V gene is TRBV15, the J gene TRBJ2-7; D gene uncertain. The V gene lost 1 base and the J gene lost 3 bases, with 13 bases spanning the gap. The CDR3 has 15 amino acids. Per germline, CDR1 LNHNV and CDR2 YYDKDF (reference sequence). CDR3 region: CATSRAGVGNYEQYF. DNA of the CDR3: TGTGCCACCAGCAGAGCGGGTGTAGGGAACTACGAGCAGTACTTC.

This sequence joins TRBV2 and TRBJ1-4; D is unresolved. The V end was cut by 6 bases, the J end by 6 bases, with 5 bases between. The CDR3 consists of 11 residues. Per the germline V gene, CDR1 is SNHLY and CDR2 is FYNNEI. The CDR3 DNA follows: TGTGCCAGCAGGGGGTATGAAAAACTGTTTTTT. Translation: CASRGYEKLFF.

CDR3 nucleotides: TGTGCCAGCAGTCCCTTTATAGCGGGAGGTCTACAAGAGACCCAGTACTTC. Residues: CASSPFIAGGLQETQYF. The chain has TRBV6-6 and TRBJ2-5; 10 bases fit TRBD2. V dropped 5 bases and J dropped 2; count of bases not matched to a gene: 11. Per germline, CDR1 MNHNY and CDR2 SVGAGI (reference sequence). This CDR3 comprises 17 residues.

V and J are TRBV2 and TRBJ1-2; the match to TRBD1 covers 7 bases. This CDR3 is built from 16 residues. Germline lookup yields CDR1 SNHLY and CDR2 FYNNEI. Trimming at V came to 7 bases and at J to 1 base, leaving 12 bases not matched to a gene. The CDR3 protein is CASKNRGRDGNYGYTF. CDR3 nucleotide sequence: TGTGCCAGCAAGAATAGGGGGCGCGATGGTAACTATGGCTACACCTTC.

This clone was found a few times. The chain links TRBV7-9 to TRBJ2-3, with TRBD2 matching 7 bases. The V gene end was trimmed by 2 bases and the J gene end by 0 bases; junction bases not matched to a gene: 11. The CDR3 extends over 18 amino acids. Germline assignment: CDR1 SEHNR and CDR2 FQNEAQ (reference sequence). In nucleotides, the CDR3 is TGTGCCAGCAGCTTACCCTTTGGTGCGGGAGCTAGCACAGATACGCAGTATTTT. This sequence encodes CASSLPFGAGASTDTQYF. Full variable domain (missing parts from reference TRBV7-9 and TRBJ2-3): DTGVSQNPRHKITKRGQNVTFRCDPISEHNRLYWYRQTLGQGPEFLTYFQNEAQLEKSRLLSDRFSAERPKGSFSTLEIQRTEQGDSAMYLCASSLPFGAGASTDTQYFGPGTRLTVL.

V and J are TRBV6-6 and TRBJ2-2; the D is unclear. The germline gives CDR1 MNHNY, CDR2 SVGAGI (reference sequence). Trimming took 10 bases from V and 2 from J, leaving 11 bases between them. The CDR3 runs to 13 residues. DNA of the CDR3: TGTGCCACCCTCTTGATTAACACCGGGGAGCTGTTTTTT. Its protein is CATLLINTGELFF.

The chain recombines TRBV11-3 with TRBJ2-1, with 14 bases identical to TRBD2. This CDR3 has 16 amino acids. Germline CDR1 reads SGHNT; CDR2 reads YENEEA. V dropped 5 bases and J dropped 3; count of bases not matched to a gene: 3. CDR3 in amino acids: CASSRGTSGGYNEQFF. The CDR3 DNA reads TGTGCCAGCAGCCGAGGGACTAGCGGGGGCTACAATGAGCAGTTCTTC.

The sample holds a few counts of this clone. The rearrangement joins TRBV4-1 to TRBJ1-5, with D perhaps TRBD1 (6 bases). The CDR3 sequence is 17 residues long. Looked up from germline, CDR1 is MGHRA and CDR2 is YSYEKL. Trimming stripped 0 bases from V and 1 base from J, with 13 bases between. CDR3 in amino acids: CASSQERGAGSNQPQHF. CDR3 coding DNA: TGCGCCAGCAGCCAAGAGCGGGGGGCAGGGAGCAATCAGCCCCAGCATTTT.

The chain couples TRBV3-1 (or the pseudogene TRBV3-2) to TRBJ1-2; a weak D match, TRBD1 (6 bases). This CDR3 comprises 14 residues. Trimming stripped 1 base from V and 6 bases from J, with 12 bases between. In germline, CDR1 is LGHDT, CDR2 YNNKEL (reference sequence). DNA of the CDR3: TGTGCCAGCAGCCAAGCGGGGGGGCAGGATGGCTACACCTTC. This codes for CASSQAGGQDGYTF.

This clone was picked up a small number of times. The junction departs from the called germline gene at one end, perhaps through a read error. The CDR3 DNA reads as TGTGCCACCAGGAGAGGAGCTGGCGAGCAGTACTTC. Residues: CATRRGAGEQYF. This sequence joins TRBV15 and TRBJ2-7; D not resolved. In germline, CDR1 is LNHNV, CDR2 YYDKDF (reference sequence). The CDR3 length is 12 residues.

In this sample, this clone turned up once. The V gene is TRBV5-6, the J gene TRBJ1-1; 9 bases map to TRBD1. Losses at the gene ends were 3 bases for V and 7 bases for J; bases not matched to a gene: 19. The CDR3 is made up of 18 amino acids. Germline V gene lookup returns CDR1 SGHDT and CDR2 YYEEEE. The CDR3 sequence is CASSSSPGTGSPGGEAFF. CDR3 DNA sequence: TGTGCCAGCAGCTCTAGCCCCGGGACAGGGAGCCCGGGGGGTGAAGCTTTCTTT.

The rearrangement links TRBV7-2 to TRBJ2-3, with a weak D call TRBD2 (5 bases). The V gene's germline CDR1 is SGHTA and CDR2 FQGNSA. With 4 bases removed from V and 2 bases from J, the gap between germline ends came to 10 bases. This CDR3 comprises 14 residues. The CDR3 DNA sequence: TGTGCCAGCAGCTCGAGCGGCCCCACAGATACGCAGTATTTT. Amino acids: CASSSSGPTDTQYF.

The V call is TRBV20-1, the J call TRBJ2-7; D is uncertain. The CDR3 loop spans 11 amino acids. Per germline, CDR1 DFQATT and CDR2 SNEGSKA (reference sequence). The germline V and J ends were trimmed by 6 bases and 8 bases, with 14 bases remaining between them. CDR3 bases: TGCAGTGCCTCCCGTGGGGAAAAGCAGTACTTC. It translates to CSASRGEKQYF.

The chain combines TRBV5-8 with TRBJ2-5; unclear D gene. Trimming cost V 2 bases and J 0 bases, with 8 bases left between them. CDR3 size: 14 residues. The germline gives CDR1 SGHTS, CDR2 YDEGEE. The CDR3 nucleotides are TGTGCCAGCAGCTTACTGGTCCACCAAGAGACCCAGTACTTC. It specifies CASSLLVHQETQYF.

V is TRBV19 and J is TRBJ1-3; 7 bases line up with TRBD1. The CDR3 covers 14 residues. From germline, CDR1 is LNHDA and CDR2 SQIVND (reference sequence). Trimming cost V 6 bases and J 3 bases; bases outside gene matches: 5. The CDR3 DNA sequence: TGTGCCAGTAGCCGGGACAGTATTGGAAACACCATATATTTT. Translation gives CASSRDSIGNTIYF. The variable domain in full, with the rest retrieved from reference TRBV19 and TRBJ1-3, is DGGITQSPKYLFRKEGQNVTLSCEQNLNHDAMYWYRQDPGQGLRLIYYSQIVNDFQKGDIAEGYSVSREKKESFPLTVTSAQKNPTAFYLCASSRDSIGNTIYFGEGSWLTVV.

The rearrangement uses TRBV30 and TRBJ2-2; 7 bases align to TRBD2. The J segment lost 1 base and the V segment lost 5 bases, leaving 4 bases of the junction unmatched. The CDR3 consists of 14 residues. Germline V CDR1 and CDR2: GTSNPN, SVGIG (reference sequence). The CDR3 DNA follows: TGTGCCTGGGAGACTAGCATGAACACCGGGGAGCTGTTTTTT. Its protein product is CAWETSMNTGELFF.

The CDR3 here is CASSEGDRNYEQYF. The DNA of the CDR3 is TGTGCCAGCAGTGAGGGGGACAGAAACTACGAGCAGTACTTC. The chain uses TRBV6-1 and TRBJ2-7, with 7 bases fitting TRBD1. Germline lookup yields CDR1 MNHNS and CDR2 SASEGT. The CDR3 extends over 14 amino acids. V gave up 3 bases and J gave up 3 bases; unmatched junction bases: 5.

The gene calls are TRBV6-1 and TRBJ2-2; D is ambiguous. V dropped 0 bases and J dropped 5 bases, with 4 bases sitting between them. This CDR3 spans 13 amino acids. The germline V gene encodes CDR1 MNHNS and CDR2 SASEGT. CDR3 nucleotides: TGTGCCAGCAGTGAAGCGCAGACCGGGGAGCTGTTTTTT. Translated: CASSEAQTGELFF.

This chain connects TRBV24-1 to TRBJ2-3; 9 bases agree with TRBD2. V lost 9 bases to trimming and J lost 2 bases; unmatched junction nucleotides: 17. The CDR3 covers 18 residues. Germline V CDR1 and CDR2: KGHDR, SFDVKD. CDR3 sequence: CATRLGGREGHDTDTQYF. The CDR3 bases are TGTGCCACCCGACTGGGGGGGCGGGAGGGCCATGACACAGATACGCAGTATTTT.

This clone has just a few counts. The chain uses TRBV5-4 and TRBJ1-2; maybe TRBD1 (5 bases). The CDR3 runs 12 residues. Germline loops: CDR1 SGHNT, CDR2 YYREEE (reference sequence). The ends were cut back, 0 bases at V and 8 bases at J, with 8 bases in the middle. The CDR3, as DNA: TGTGCCAGCAGCTTGGTGGGGGAGGGCTACACCTTC. This sequence encodes CASSLVGEGYTF.